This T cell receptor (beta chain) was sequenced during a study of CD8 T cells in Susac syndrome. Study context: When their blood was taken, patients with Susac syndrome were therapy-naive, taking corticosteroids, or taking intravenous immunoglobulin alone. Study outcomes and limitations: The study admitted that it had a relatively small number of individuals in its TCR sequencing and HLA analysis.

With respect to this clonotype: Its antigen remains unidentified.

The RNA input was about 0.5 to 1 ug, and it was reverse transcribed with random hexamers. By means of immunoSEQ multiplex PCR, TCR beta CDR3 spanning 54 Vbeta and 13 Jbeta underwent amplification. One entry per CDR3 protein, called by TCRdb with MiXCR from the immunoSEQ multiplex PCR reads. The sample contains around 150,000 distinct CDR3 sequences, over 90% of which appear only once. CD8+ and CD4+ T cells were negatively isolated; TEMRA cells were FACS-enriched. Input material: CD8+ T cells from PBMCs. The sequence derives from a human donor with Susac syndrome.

This CDR3 is CASSLVPGAVEQYF. In DNA form, the CDR3 reads TGTGCCAGCAGCTTAGTTCCTGGAGCGGTGGAGCAGTACTTC. The V gene is TRBV7-2, the J gene TRBJ2-7; possibly TRBD2 for D (5 bases). This CDR3 is built from 14 residues. The ends were cut back, 1 base at V and 7 bases at J, with 14 bases in the middle. Per the germline V gene, CDR1 is SGHTA and CDR2 is FQGNSA.